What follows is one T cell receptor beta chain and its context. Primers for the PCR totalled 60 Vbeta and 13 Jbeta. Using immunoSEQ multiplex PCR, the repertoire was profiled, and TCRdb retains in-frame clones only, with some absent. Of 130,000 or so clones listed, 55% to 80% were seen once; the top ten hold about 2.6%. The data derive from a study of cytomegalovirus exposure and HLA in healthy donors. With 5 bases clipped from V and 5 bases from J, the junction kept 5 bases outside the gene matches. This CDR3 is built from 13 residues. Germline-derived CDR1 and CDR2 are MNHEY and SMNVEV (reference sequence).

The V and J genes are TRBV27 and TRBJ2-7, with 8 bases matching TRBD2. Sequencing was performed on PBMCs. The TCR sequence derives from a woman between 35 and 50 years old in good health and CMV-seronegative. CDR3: CASSLLAGHEQYF. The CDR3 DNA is TGTGCCAGCAGTCTTCTAGCGGGTCACGAGCAGTACTTC.